This T cell receptor (beta chain) derives from a study of shared clonotypes between healthy human individuals. Regarding the study as a whole: Generally, estimated richness proved larger in naive subsets than it did in memory subsets.

This CDR3 has 19 residues. The V gene's germline CDR1 is PRHDT and CDR2 FYEKMQ (reference sequence). The V and J ends lost 5 bases and 0 bases, in that order; junction bases with no gene match: 14. TCRdb's copy holds only in-frame clones and misses some; the assay was immunoSEQ multiplex PCR. The sample records over 2 million clones, roughly 95% being singletons. As concerns this clone: Its cognate antigen is unknown.

Naive CD8 cells, CD45RO-negative and positively selected for CCR7, excluded terminally differentiated effector memory CD45RA+ cells. Sequences were obtained from naive CD8+ T cells sorted from blood. The source of this sequence is a young man in good health. The chain combines TRBV13 with TRBJ2-3, with 10 bases identical to TRBD2. CDR3 DNA sequence: TGTGCCAGCAGCGGAGGCCTAGCGGGAGCTACTACTAGCACAGATACGCAGTATTTT. Translating it yields CASSGGLAGATTSTDTQYF.